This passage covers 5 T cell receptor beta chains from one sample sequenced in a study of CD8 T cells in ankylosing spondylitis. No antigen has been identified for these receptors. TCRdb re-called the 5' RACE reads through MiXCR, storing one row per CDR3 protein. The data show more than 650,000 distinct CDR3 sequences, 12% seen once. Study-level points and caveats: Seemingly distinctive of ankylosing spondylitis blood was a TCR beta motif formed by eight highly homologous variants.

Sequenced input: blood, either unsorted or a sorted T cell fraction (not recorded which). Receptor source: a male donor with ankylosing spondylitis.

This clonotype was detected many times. For the CDR3, the DNA is TGTGCCAGCAGCTCCTTAGGAGGGGAGACCCAGTACTTC. Amino acids: CASSSLGGETQYF. The chain joins TRBV12-3 or TRBV12-4 to TRBJ2-5, with TRBD2 as a possible D gene (6 bases). V was clipped by 6 bases and J by 5 bases, with 13 bases between them. The CDR3 is 13 amino acids.

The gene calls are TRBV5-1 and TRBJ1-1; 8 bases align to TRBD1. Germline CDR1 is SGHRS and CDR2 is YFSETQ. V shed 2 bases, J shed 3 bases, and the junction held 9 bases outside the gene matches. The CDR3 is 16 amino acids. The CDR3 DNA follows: TGCGCCAGCAGCTTTTTACCTACAGGGGGGGACACTGAAGCTTTCTTT. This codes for CASSFLPTGGDTEAFF.

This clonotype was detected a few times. CDR3 loop: CASSEQGPYGYTF. The CDR3 nucleotides are TGTGCCAGCAGTGAACAGGGACCCTATGGCTACACCTTC. The chain recombines TRBV6-1 with TRBJ1-2, with D possibly being TRBD1 (5 bases). Trimming removed 2 bases from V and 4 bases from J, with 8 bases in between. The CDR3 sequence is 13 residues long. Germline lookup yields CDR1 MNHNS and CDR2 SASEGT.

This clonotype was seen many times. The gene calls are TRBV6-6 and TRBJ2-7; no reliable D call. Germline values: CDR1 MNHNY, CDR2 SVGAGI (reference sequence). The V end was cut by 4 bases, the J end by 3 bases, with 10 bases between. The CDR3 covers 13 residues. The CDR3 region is CASSFGRNYEQYF. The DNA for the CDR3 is TGTGCCAGCAGTTTCGGACGGAACTACGAGCAGTACTTC.

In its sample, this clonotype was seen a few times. Here the CDR3 DNA reads TGTGCCAGCAGCCCCCCGGCGGGGAGCTCCTACGAGCAGTACTTC. Its protein product is CASSPPAGSSYEQYF. This chain connects TRBV7-9 to TRBJ2-7; D perhaps matches TRBD2 (6 bases). Germline V lookup: CDR1 SEHNR, CDR2 FQNEAQ (reference sequence). The CDR3 has 15 residues. Trimming removed 5 bases at V and 0 bases at J, with 14 bases between.